This T cell receptor (beta chain) was retrieved from a study of blood T cell repertoires in COVID-19. Study overall: Acute and convalescent COVID-19 specimens originated in the United States, Italy and Spain.

In germline, CDR1 is MDHEN, CDR2 SYDVKM. The CDR3 has 15 amino acids. V dropped 0 bases and J dropped 2; count of bases not matched to a gene: 1. TCRdb's table, derived via immunoSEQ multiplex PCR, lists solely in-frame clones and lacks some. This sample has under 70,000 clones; roughly 88% occur once, and the top ten carry 5% to 7%. This clonotype was sampled from a woman aged 70 to 79 with acute or convalescent COVID-19. What was sequenced was peripheral blood. V and J are TRBV28 and TRBJ1-3, with 7 positions matching TRBD1. The chain's CDR3 is CASSLWRGPGNTIYF. The CDR3 coding sequence is TGTGCCAGCAGTTTATGGAGGGGGCCTGGAAACACCATATATTTT. Full variable domain (missing parts from reference TRBV28 and TRBJ1-3): DVKVTQSSRYLVKRTGEKVFLECVQDMDHENMFWYRQDPGLGLRLIYFSYDVKMKEKGDIPEGYSVSREKKERFSLILESASTNQTSMYLCASSLWRGPGNTIYFGEGSWLTVV.